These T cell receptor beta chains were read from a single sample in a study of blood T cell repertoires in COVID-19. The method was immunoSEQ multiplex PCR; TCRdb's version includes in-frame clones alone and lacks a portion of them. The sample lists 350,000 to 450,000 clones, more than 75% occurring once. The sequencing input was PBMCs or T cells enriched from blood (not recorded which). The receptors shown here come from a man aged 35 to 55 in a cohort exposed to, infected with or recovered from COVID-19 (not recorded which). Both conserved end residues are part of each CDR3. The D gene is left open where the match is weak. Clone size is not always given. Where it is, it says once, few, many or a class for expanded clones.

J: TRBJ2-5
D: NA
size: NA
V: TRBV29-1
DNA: TGCAGCGTTGAAAGAGGTTACGAGACCCAGTACTTC
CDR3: CSVERGYETQYF

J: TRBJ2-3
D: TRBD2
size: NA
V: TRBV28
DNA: TGTGCCAGCAGTTTCCCTAGCGGGAGTATCACAGATACGCAGTATTTT
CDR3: CASSFPSGSITDTQYF

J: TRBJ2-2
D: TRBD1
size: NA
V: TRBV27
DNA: TGTGCCAGCAGTTGGGACAGGGGGCCCGGGGAGCTGTTTTTT
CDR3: CASSWDRGPGELFF

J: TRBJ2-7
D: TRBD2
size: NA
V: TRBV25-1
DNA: TGTGCCAGCAGTGTAACTAGCGGGGCCTACGAGCAGTACTTC
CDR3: CASSVTSGAYEQYF

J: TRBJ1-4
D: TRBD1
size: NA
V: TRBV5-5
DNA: TGTGCCAGCAGCTTGGTGTCAGGGGGTGAAAAACTGTTTTTT
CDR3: CASSLVSGGEKLFF

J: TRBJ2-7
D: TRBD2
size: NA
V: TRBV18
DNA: TGTGCCAGCTCACCACTCTCAGGGGGCGTGATAGCGGGAGGGGACTACGAGCAGTACTTC
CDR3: CASSPLSGGVIAGGDYEQYF

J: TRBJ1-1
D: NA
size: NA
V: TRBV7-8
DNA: TGTGCCAGCAGCTCCCAGTTGGGGGCCGTATACACTGAAGCTTTCTTT
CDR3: CASSSQLGAVYTEAFF

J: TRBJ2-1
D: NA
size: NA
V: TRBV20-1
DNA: TGCAGTGCTAAACTCTCCAATGAGCAGTTCTTC
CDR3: CSAKLSNEQFF

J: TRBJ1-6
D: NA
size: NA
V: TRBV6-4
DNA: TGTGCCAGCAGTGCCAGCGAAGATTCACCCCTCCACTTT
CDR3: CASSASEDSPLHF

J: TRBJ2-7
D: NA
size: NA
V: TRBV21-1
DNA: NA
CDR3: CASSKYLCREQYF

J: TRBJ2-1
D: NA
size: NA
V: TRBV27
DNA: TGTGCCAGCAGACAGCGGTTGGGGAGCTCCTACAATGAGCAGTTCTTC
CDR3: CASRQRLGSSYNEQFF

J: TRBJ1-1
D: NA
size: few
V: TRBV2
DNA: TGTGCCAGCAGAGTTCAGGGGAACACTGAAGCTTTCTTT
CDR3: CASRVQGNTEAFF

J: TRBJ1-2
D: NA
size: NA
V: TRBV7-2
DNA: TGTGCCAGCAGCTTAGAGTCCAGCTATGGCTACACCTTC
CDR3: CASSLESSYGYTF

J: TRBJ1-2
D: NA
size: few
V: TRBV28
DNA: TGTGCCAGCAGTTCCCCGCGGGGGAGTACCTATGGCTACACCTTC
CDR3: CASSSPRGSTYGYTF

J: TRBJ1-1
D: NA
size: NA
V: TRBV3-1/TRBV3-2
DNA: TGTGCCAGCAGCCAAGTTGGGCAGGGGCCACGCGCAGGGAGAGCTTTCTTT
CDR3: CASSQVGQGPRAGRAFF

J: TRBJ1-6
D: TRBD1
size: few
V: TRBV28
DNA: TGTGCCAGCAGCCCGACAGGGCCACTCTCCTATAATTCACCCCTCCACTTT
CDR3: CASSPTGPLSYNSPLHF

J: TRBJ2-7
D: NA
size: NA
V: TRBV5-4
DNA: TGTGCCAGCAGCTCGCCCGGCTACGAGCAGTACTTC
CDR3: CASSSPGYEQYF

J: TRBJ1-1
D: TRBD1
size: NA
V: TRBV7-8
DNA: TGTGCCAGCAGCCCCCAGGGGGCGCGAGAGAACACTGAAGCTTTCTTT
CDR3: CASSPQGARENTEAFF

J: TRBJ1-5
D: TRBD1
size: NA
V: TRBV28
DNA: TGTGCCAGCGGGACAGTTTCCCAAAATCAGCCCCAGCATTTT
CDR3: CASGTVSQNQPQHF

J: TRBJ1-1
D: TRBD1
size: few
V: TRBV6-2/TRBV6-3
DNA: TGTGCCAGCAGTTACTCCGGGACAGGGAACACTGAAGCTTTCTTT
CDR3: CASSYSGTGNTEAFF

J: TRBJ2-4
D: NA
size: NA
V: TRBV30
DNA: TGTGCCTATAGGGTCGAGGGCTTAGACATTCAGTACTTC
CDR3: CAYRVEGLDIQYF

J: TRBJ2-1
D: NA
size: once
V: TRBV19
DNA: TGTGCCAGTAGTAAGGACAGCCCCTCCTACAATGAGCAGTTCTTC
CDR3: CASSKDSPSYNEQFF

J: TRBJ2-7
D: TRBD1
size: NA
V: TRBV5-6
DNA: TGTGCCAGCAGTTTTTTTACCGGGACAGGGACCTTCGAGCAGTACTTC
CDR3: CASSFFTGTGTFEQYF

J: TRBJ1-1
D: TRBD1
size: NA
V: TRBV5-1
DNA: TGCGCCAGCAGCTTGGGGACAGGGAAAGCTTTCTTT
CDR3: CASSLGTGKAFF

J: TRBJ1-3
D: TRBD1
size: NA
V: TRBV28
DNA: TGTGCCAGCAGTTCAGGGGGCGTTCGTGGAAACACCATATATTTT
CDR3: CASSSGGVRGNTIYF

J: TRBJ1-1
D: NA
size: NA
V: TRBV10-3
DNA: TGTGCCATCAGTGAGTCGAGGAACACTGAAGCTTTCTTT
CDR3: CAISESRNTEAFF

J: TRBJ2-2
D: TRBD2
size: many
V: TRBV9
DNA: TGTGCCAGCAGCTCCCGGACTAGCAGCACCGGGGAGCTGTTTTTT
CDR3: CASSSRTSSTGELFF

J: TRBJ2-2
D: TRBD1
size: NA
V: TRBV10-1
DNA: TGCGCCAGCAGTGAGTTTCCCGGGACAGGGAACACCGGGGAGCTGTTTTTT
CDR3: CASSEFPGTGNTGELFF

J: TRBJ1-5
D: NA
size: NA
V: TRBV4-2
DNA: TGTGCCAGCAGCCAAGAGGCAGGGGGCAATCAGCCCCAGCATTTT
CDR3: CASSQEAGGNQPQHF

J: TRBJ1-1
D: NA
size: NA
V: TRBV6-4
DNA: TGTGCCAGCAGTGGAACAACAGGAGAAGCTTTCTTT
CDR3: CASSGTTGEAFF

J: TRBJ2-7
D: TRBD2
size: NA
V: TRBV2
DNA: TGTGCCAGCAAAGGCCTGCTACTAGCGGATACCTACGAGCAGTACTTC
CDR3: CASKGLLLADTYEQYF

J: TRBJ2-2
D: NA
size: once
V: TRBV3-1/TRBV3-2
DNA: TGTGCCAGCAGCCGACTCACCGGGGAGCTGTTTTTT
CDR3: CASSRLTGELFF

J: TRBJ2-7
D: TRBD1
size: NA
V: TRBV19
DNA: TGTGCCAGTAGCCAATATCCGGGACAGATCTACGAGCAGTACTTC
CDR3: CASSQYPGQIYEQYF

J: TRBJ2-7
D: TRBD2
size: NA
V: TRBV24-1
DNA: TGTGCCACCAGTACCACCTTAGCGGGAGGAACCTACGAGCAGTACTTC
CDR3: CATSTTLAGGTYEQYF

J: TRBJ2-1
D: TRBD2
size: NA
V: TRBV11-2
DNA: TGTGCCAGCAGCCCTAGGTTGCGGCGGGGGAACAATGAGCAGTTCTTC
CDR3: CASSPRLRRGNNEQFF

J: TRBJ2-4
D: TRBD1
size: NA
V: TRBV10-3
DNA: TGTGCCGCCGCTGGACAGGGAGAAATTCAGTACTTC
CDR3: CAAAGQGEIQYF

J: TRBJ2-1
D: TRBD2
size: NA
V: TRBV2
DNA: TGTGCCAGCAGAGCGTCTAGCGGGTTAAATGAGCAGTTCTTC
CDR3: CASRASSGLNEQFF

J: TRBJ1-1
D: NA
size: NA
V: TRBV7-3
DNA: TGTGCCAGCAGCCGAACTTTGAACACTGAAGCTTTCTTT
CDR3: CASSRTLNTEAFF

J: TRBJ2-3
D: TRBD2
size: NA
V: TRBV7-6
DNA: TGTGCCAGCAGGCGAGAGGGACTAGCGGTTGGTAGGCAGTATTTT
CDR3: CASRREGLAVGRQYF

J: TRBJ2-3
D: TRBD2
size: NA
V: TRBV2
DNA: TGTGCCAGCAGGCCGGGACTAGCGGATAGCACAGATACGCAGTATTTT
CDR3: CASRPGLADSTDTQYF